Each of the 9 T cell receptor beta chains below was sequenced from the same sample in a study of shared T cell receptors in the human thymus. The method was immunoSEQ multiplex PCR; TCRdb's version includes in-frame clones alone and lacks a portion of them. Found here are hundreds of thousands of clones, 85% to 90% of them singletons; the top ten hold 0.0095% to 0.011%. These records were also assigned to another study, of human thymus T cells.

Sequences were obtained from thymocytes. These receptor sequences come from a boy under three years old with a congenital heart defect.

The chain joins TRBV5-1 to TRBJ2-7; D gene ambiguous. CDR3 size: 13 residues. In germline, CDR1 is SGHRS, CDR2 YFSETQ. Deletions cut 4 bases from V and 3 bases from J, with 11 bases between. The CDR3 DNA sequence: TGCGCCAGCAGCGTCGGGTACCGCTACGAGCAGTACTTC. It translates to CASSVGYRYEQYF.

This clone is a singleton in its sample. This chain links TRBV5-1 with TRBJ2-7; tentative D call: TRBD1 (6 bases). Per germline, CDR1 SGHRS and CDR2 YFSETQ. The V and J ends lost 4 bases and 0 bases respectively, with 8 bases between them. The CDR3 is 13 residues long. CDR3 DNA: TGCGCCAGCAGCACAGGGTACTCCTACGAGCAGTACTTC. Translated, it gives CASSTGYSYEQYF.

This clone was seen more than once but under ten times. The chain recombines TRBV5-4 with TRBJ2-1, with TRBD1 identical over 10 bases. J lost 7 bases, V lost 3 bases, and 7 bases had no gene match. Germline V gene data show CDR1 as SGHNT and CDR2 as YYREEE (reference sequence). This CDR3 contains 15 residues. The DNA of the CDR3 is TGTGCCAGCAGCTCCCCGGGACAGGGGAAGAATGAGCAGTTCTTC. Its protein is CASSSPGQGKNEQFF.

This chain links TRBV10-3 with TRBJ2-2; D possibly corresponds to TRBD2 (6 bases). V was cut by 10 bases and J by 0 bases, with 12 bases left in between. CDR3 length equals 14 residues. In germline, CDR1 is ENHRY, CDR2 SYGVKD. CDR3 DNA sequence: TGTGCCACCGTAAGCGGGTCGAACACCGGGGAGCTGTTTTTT. Amino acid sequence: CATVSGSNTGELFF.

The chain uses TRBV6-1 and TRBJ2-1, with 11 nucleotides matching TRBD2. V lost 2 bases, J lost 8 bases, and 14 bases stayed unmatched. This CDR3 has 18 amino acids. CDR1 and CDR2 from the germline V gene are MNHNS and SASEGT. The CDR3, as DNA: TGTGCCAGCAGTGAACCACTTAGCGGGAGGGCCATGTACGATGAGCAGTTCTTC. Its translation is CASSEPLSGRAMYDEQFF.

The chain combines TRBV27 with TRBJ2-7; a weak D match, TRBD2 (7 bases). Germline V gene lookup returns CDR1 MNHEY and CDR2 SMNVEV (reference sequence). This CDR3 region has 16 residues. V lost 7 bases, J lost 7 bases, and 26 bases lay in between. The CDR3 protein is CASTPTGGGGPWEQYF. The CDR3, as DNA: TGTGCCAGCACCCCAACGGGGGGCGGGGGCCCCTGGGAGCAGTACTTC.

The chain uses TRBV29-1 and TRBJ2-3; D is unresolved. From germline, CDR1 is SQVTM and CDR2 ANQGSEA. V was shortened by 4 bases and J by 3 bases, with 8 bases between the two germline ends. The CDR3 spans 12 residues. CDR3 nucleotides: TGCAGCGTTGGGCAGGCAACAGATACGCAGTATTTT. Its protein is CSVGQATDTQYF.

In this sample, this clone turned up once. This chain uses TRBV9 with TRBJ1-2, with 7 positions matching TRBD1. Germline-derived CDR1 and CDR2 are SGDLS and YYNGEE. V dropped 5 bases and J dropped 1; count of bases not matched to a gene: 5. CDR3 length: 14 residues. CDR3 sequence reads: CASSSTGDNYGYTF. In DNA form, the CDR3 reads TGTGCCAGCAGTTCAACAGGGGATAACTATGGCTACACCTTC.

This clone showed up just once. The chain employs TRBV5-1 and TRBJ2-1, with TRBD2 matching 9 bases. The J segment lost 0 bases and the V segment lost 0 bases, leaving 4 bases of the junction unmatched. CDR3 length equals 17 residues. CDR1 is SGHRS, CDR2 YFSETQ, per germline. The CDR3, as DNA: TGCGCCAGCAGCTTGGTGGGGCGGGGGGGCTCCTACAATGAGCAGTTCTTC. Its translation: CASSLVGRGGSYNEQFF.